One TCR beta chain is described in this entry. Per the study methods: From reference gene primer amplification, estimates of nucleated cell counts were derived. Measured with immunoSEQ multiplex PCR; TCRdb has only the in-frame clones, and not every one. That table supplies the V and J calls and clone size; D and trimming were determined from the DNA. The sample has under 300,000 clones, 85% to 90% seen once; the top ten hold 6.2%. The source of the sample is a study of blood T cell repertoires in COVID-19. Background on the study: Material from acute and convalescent COVID-19 was sourced from the United States, Italy and Spain. The cDNA or gDNA used as material had been derived from T cells, B-cell-depleted T cells, or PBMCs.

The V end lost 2 bases, the J end lost 0 bases, and 18 bases lay between the germline ends. The CDR3 covers 17 residues. Germline lookup yields CDR1 SGHRS and CDR2 YFSETQ. This chain connects TRBV5-1 to TRBJ2-7, with D tentatively TRBD1 (5 bases). Source material: peripheral blood. The clonotype was recovered from a man aged 55 to 69 with acute or convalescent COVID-19. Here the CDR3 reads CASSFGAQGLSSYEQYF. DNA for the CDR3: TGCGCCAGCAGCTTCGGAGCCCAGGGTCTTAGCTCCTACGAGCAGTACTTC.